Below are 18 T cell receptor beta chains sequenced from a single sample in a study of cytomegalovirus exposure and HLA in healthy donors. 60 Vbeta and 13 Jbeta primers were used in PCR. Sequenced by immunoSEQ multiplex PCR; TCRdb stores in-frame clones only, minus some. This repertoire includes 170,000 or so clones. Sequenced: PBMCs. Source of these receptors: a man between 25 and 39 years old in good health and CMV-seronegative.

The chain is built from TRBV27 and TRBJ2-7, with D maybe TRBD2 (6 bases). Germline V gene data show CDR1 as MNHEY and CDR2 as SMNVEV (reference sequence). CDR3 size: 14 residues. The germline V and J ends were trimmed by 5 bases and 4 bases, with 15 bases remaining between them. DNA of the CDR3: TGTGCCAGCAGTAGACTAGGTACTAGTTACGAGCAGTACTTC. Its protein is CASSRLGTSYEQYF.

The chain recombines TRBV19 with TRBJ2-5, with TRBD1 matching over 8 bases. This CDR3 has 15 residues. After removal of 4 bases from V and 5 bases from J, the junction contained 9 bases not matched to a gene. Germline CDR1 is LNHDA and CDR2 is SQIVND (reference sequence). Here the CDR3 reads CASSTLSGGDETQYF. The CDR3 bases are TGTGCCAGTAGTACCCTGTCAGGGGGCGATGAGACCCAGTACTTC.

The CDR3 bases are TGTGCCAGCAGCTTAACAGGGGAGTCCTACGAGCAGTACTTC. Encoded protein: CASSLTGESYEQYF. The rearrangement uses TRBV7-9 and TRBJ2-7; 7 bases line up with TRBD1. V gave up 2 bases and J gave up 1 base; unmatched junction bases: 2. The V gene's germline CDR1 is SEHNR and CDR2 FQNEAQ (reference sequence). The CDR3 contains 14 residues.

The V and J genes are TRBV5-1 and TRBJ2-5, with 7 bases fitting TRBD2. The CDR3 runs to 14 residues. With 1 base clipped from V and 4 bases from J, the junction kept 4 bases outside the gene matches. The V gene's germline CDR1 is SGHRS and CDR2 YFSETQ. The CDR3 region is CASSLMPGGETQYF. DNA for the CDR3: TGCGCCAGCAGCTTGATGCCGGGAGGAGAGACCCAGTACTTC. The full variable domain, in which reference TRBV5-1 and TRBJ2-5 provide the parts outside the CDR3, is KAGVTQTPRYLIKTRGQQVTLSCSPISGHRSVSWYQQTPGQGLQFLFEYFSETQRNKGNFPGRFSGRQFSNSRSEMNVSTLELGDSALYLCASSLMPGGETQYFGPGTRLLVL.

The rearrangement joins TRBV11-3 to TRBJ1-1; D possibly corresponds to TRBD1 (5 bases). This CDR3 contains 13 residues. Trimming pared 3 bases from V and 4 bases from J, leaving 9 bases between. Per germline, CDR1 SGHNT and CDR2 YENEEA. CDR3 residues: CASSFSGGTEAFF. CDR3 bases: TGTGCCAGCAGCTTTTCGGGGGGCACTGAAGCTTTCTTT.

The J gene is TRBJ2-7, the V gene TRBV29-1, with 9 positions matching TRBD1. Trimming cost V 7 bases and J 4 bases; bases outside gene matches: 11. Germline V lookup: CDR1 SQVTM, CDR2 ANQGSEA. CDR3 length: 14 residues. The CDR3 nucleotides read TGCAGCGGCGCCGTGGGACAGGGAGGATACGAGCAGTACTTC. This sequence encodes CSGAVGQGGYEQYF.

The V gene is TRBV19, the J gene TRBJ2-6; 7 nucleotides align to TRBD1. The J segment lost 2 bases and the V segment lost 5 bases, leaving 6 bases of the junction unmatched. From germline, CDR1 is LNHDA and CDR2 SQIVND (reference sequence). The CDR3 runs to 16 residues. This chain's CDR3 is CASSATGQPGANVLTF. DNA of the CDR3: TGTGCCAGTAGTGCGACAGGGCAACCTGGGGCCAACGTCCTGACTTTC.

CDR3 in DNA: TGTGCCAGCAGCCCCATTAGGGGTAGCTCCTACAATGAGCAGTTCTTC. Translating gives CASSPIRGSSYNEQFF. V gene TRBV11-2 combines with J gene TRBJ2-1; D may be TRBD1 (5 bases). Germline-derived CDR1 and CDR2 are SGHAT and FQNNGV. V lost 5 bases and J lost 0, with 14 bases in between. The CDR3 totals 16 residues.

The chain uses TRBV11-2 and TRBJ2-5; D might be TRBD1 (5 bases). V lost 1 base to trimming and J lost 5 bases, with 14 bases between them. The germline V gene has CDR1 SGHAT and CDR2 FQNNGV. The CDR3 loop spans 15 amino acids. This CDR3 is CASSLGGQGGETQYF. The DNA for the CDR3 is TGTGCCAGCAGCTTAGGGGGTCAGGGTGGTGAGACCCAGTACTTC.

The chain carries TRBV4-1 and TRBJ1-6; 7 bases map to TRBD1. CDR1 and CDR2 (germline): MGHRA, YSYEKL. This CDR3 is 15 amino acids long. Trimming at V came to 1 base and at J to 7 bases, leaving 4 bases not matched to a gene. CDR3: CASSQAGQSNSPLHF. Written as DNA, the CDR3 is TGCGCCAGCAGCCAAGCGGGACAGTCGAATTCACCCCTCCACTTT.

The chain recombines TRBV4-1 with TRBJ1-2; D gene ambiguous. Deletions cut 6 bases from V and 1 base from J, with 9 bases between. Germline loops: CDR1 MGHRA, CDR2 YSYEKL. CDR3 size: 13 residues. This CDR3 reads CASRLPGNYGYTF. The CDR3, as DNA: TGCGCCAGCAGGCTTCCGGGTAACTATGGCTACACCTTC.

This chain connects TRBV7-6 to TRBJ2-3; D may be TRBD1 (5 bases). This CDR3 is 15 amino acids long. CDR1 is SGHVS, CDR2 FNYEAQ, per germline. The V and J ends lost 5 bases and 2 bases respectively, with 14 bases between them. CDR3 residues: CASSLYRSFTDTQYF. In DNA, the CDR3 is TGTGCCAGCAGCCTTTACAGGTCCTTCACAGATACGCAGTATTTT. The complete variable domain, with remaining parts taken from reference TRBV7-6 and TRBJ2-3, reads GAGVSQSPRYKVTKRGQDVALRCDPISGHVSLYWYRQALGQGPEFLTYFNYEAQQDKSGLPNDRFSAERPEGSISTLTIQRTEQRDSAMYRCASSLYRSFTDTQYFGPGTRLTVL.

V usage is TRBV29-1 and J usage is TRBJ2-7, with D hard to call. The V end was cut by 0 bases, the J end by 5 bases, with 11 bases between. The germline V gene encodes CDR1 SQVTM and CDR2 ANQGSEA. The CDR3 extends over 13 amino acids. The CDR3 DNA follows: TGCAGCGTTGAAGATTCCTACCGGGACGAGCAGTACTTC. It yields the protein CSVEDSYRDEQYF.

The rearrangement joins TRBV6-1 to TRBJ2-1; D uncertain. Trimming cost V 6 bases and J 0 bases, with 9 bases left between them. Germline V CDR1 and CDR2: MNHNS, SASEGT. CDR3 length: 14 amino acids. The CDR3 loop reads CASRQLGSYNEQFF. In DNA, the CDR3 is TGTGCCAGCAGGCAACTTGGCTCCTACAATGAGCAGTTCTTC.

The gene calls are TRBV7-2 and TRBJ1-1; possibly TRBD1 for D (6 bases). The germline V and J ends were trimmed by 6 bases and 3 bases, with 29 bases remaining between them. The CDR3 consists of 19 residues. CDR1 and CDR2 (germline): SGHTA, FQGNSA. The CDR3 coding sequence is TGTGCCAGCAGTTCGCCTGCCGCGGGGGGCCTAAATCGGGACACTGAAGCTTTCTTT. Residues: CASSSPAAGGLNRDTEAFF.

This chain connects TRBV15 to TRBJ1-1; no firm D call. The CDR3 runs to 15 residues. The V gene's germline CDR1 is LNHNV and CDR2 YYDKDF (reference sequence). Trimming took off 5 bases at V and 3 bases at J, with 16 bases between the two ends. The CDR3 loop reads CATSVIGRVDTEAFF. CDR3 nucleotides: TGTGCCACCAGCGTGATAGGTCGGGTTGACACTGAAGCTTTCTTT. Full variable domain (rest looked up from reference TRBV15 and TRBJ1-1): DAMVIQNPRYQVTQFGKPVTLSCSQTLNHNVMYWYQQKSSQAPKLLFHYYDKDFNNEADTPDNFQSRRPNTSFCFLDIRSPGLGDTAMYLCATSVIGRVDTEAFFGQGTRLTVV.

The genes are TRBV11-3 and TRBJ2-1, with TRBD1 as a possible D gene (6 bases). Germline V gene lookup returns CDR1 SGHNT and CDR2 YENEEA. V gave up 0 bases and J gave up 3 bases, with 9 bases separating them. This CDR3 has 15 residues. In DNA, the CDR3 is TGTGCCAGCAGCTTAGAGGCAGGGGTCTACAATGAGCAGTTCTTC. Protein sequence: CASSLEAGVYNEQFF.

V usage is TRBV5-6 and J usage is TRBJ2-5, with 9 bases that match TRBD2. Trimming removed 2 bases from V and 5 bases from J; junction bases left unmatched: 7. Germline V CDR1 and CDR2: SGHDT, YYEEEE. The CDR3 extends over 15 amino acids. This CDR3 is CASSLIAGVGETQYF. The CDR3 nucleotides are TGTGCCAGCAGCTTAATAGCGGGAGTGGGCGAGACCCAGTACTTC.